The 12 T cell receptor beta chains below all came from one sample that was sequenced in a study of tumor-infiltrating lymphocytes in primary liver carcinoma. Unsorted whole blood yielded the blood RNA, and germline DNA was also extracted. Making TCR beta cDNA involved approximately 0.5 ug total RNA and a constant-region primer. Nested multiplex PCR, run for three rounds with slightly modified ARM-PCR, yielded TCR beta libraries. Forward primers for TRBV1-TRBV30 and a C-beta reverse primer served the first two PCR rounds, at 10 cycles each. TCRdb re-called the multiplex PCR reads through MiXCR, storing one row per CDR3 protein. This sample carries fewer than 250,000 distinct CDR3 sequences, around three fifths of them seen once, and the ten largest clones take roughly 7%. The sequenced material came from peripheral blood. These receptors were taken from an older woman with primary liver carcinoma and hepatitis B virus infection.

This clonotype was picked up many times. This chain connects TRBV11-2 to TRBJ2-3, with 8 bases matching TRBD1. After removal of 1 base from V and 2 bases from J, the junction contained 14 bases not matched to a gene. CDR3 length: 19 amino acids. The germline CDR1 and CDR2 sequences are SGHAT and FQNNGV. The CDR3 here is CASSLAPGGLRRDTDTQYF. The CDR3, as DNA: TGTGCCAGCAGCTTAGCTCCAGGGGGCCTACGGAGGGACACAGATACGCAGTATTTT.

Points on this clonotype: Compared with germline, one end of the junction differs, possibly owing to a read error. The chain links TRBV11-2 to TRBJ2-7, with 9 bases identical to TRBD2. The CDR3 spans 15 residues. Germline V gene data show CDR1 as SGHAT and CDR2 as FQNNGV. As DNA, the CDR3 is TGTGCCAGGAGCTTAGGGACTAGCAGTCGTCGGGAGCAGTACTTC. Its translation is CARSLGTSSRREQYF.

Concerning this clonotype: A junction end diverges from the germline sequence, so it may reflect a read error. This chain connects TRBV11-2 to TRBJ1-2; D remains unclear. Looked up from germline, CDR1 is SGHAT and CDR2 is FQNNGV. The CDR3 runs to 13 residues. The DNA for the CDR3 is TGTGCCAGCAACTTAGATCGGACCCGTGGCTGCACCTTC. Translation gives CASNLDRTRGCTF.

This clonotype was detected once. The junction differs from germline at one of its ends, possibly a read error. This chain uses TRBV11-2 with TRBJ2-7; D is possibly TRBD2 (6 bases). The CDR3 is made up of 13 amino acids. Germline V CDR1 and CDR2: SGHAT, FQNNGV. The CDR3 sequence is CASSFGGAYGQYF. Here the CDR3 DNA reads TGTGCCAGCAGCTTCGGCGGGGCTTACGGGCAGTACTTC.

V is TRBV14 and J is TRBJ2-1, with D maybe TRBD2 (5 bases). CDR3 length: 16 residues. In germline, CDR1 is SGHDN, CDR2 FVKESK. Trimming stripped 0 bases from V and 3 bases from J, with 12 bases between. The CDR3 region has the DNA TGTGCCAGCAGCCAAGATACAGCGGTCCACTACAATGAGCAGTTCTTC. Its protein product is CASSQDTAVHYNEQFF.

This clonotype was seen ten or more times. J is TRBJ2-1 and V is TRBV11-2, with D unclear. The CDR3 has 15 residues. Trimming pared 1 base from V and 7 bases from J, leaving 14 bases between. In germline, CDR1 is SGHAT, CDR2 FQNNGV. In DNA, the CDR3 is TGTGCCAGCAGCTTAGTGCTCGGTAGTTATAATGAGCAGTTCTTC. This gives the protein CASSLVLGSYNEQFF.

To note about this clonotype: This may be a read error: a much more frequent sequence differs by one nucleotide. This sequence joins TRBV10-3 and TRBJ2-1, with 8 bases identical to TRBD2. CDR3 length equals 18 residues. Germline CDR1 ENHRY, CDR2 SYGVKD. The CDR3 loop is CVISEPRGAAGDHNEQFF. CDR3 nucleotides: TGTGTCATCAGTGAGCCCCGGGGGGCAGCGGGAGACCACAATGAGCAGTTCTTC.

V is TRBV12-3 or TRBV12-4 and J is TRBJ2-7; the D call may be TRBD1 or TRBD2 (6 bases each). V dropped 3 bases and J dropped 2 bases, with 17 bases sitting between them. The CDR3 spans 16 residues. The CDR3 spells CASSFWDLGDTYEQYF. The CDR3 DNA sequence: TGTGCCAGCAGTTTTTGGGACTTGGGGGACACCTACGAGCAGTACTTC.

This clonotype was detected ten times or more. The chain recombines TRBV11-2 with TRBJ2-5, with D perhaps matching TRBD1 (6 bases). The V and J ends lost 2 bases and 4 bases respectively, with 8 bases between them. Germline lookup yields CDR1 SGHAT and CDR2 FQNNGV. The CDR3 extends over 13 amino acids. CDR3 nucleotide sequence: TGTGCCAGCAGCTTACAGGGGCTAGAGACCCAGTACTTC. This encodes CASSLQGLETQYF. The full variable domain, in which reference TRBV11-2 and TRBJ2-5 provide the parts outside the CDR3, is EAGVAQSPRYKIIEKRQSVAFWCNPISGHATLYWYQQILGQGPKLLIQFQNNGVVDDSQLPKDRFSAERLKGVDSTLKIQPAKLEDSAVYLCASSLQGLETQYFGPGTRLLVL.

Worth noting for this clonotype: The germline gene is not matched at one end of the junction; a read error may be the cause. DNA for the CDR3: TGCAGGGTTGAGAGTAGGCCGGGGGAGCAGTACTTC. The encoded protein is CRVESRPGEQYF. The genes are TRBV29-1 and TRBJ2-7; D is possibly TRBD2 (5 bases). Germline CDR1 SQVTM, CDR2 ANQGSEA. CDR3 size: 12 residues.

V and J are TRBV29-1 and TRBJ1-6, with D possibly matching TRBD1 (5 bases). V lost 6 bases and J lost 8, with 14 bases in between. Germline CDR1 and CDR2: SQVTM and ANQGSEA. The CDR3 is made up of 13 amino acids. CDR3 bases: TGCAGCGTCGGACATGGTGGGGATTCACCCCTCCACTTT. Protein product: CSVGHGGDSPLHF.

The CDR3 DNA reads TGTGCCAGCAGCTCCAGGACTAGTACAAATACGCAGTATTTT. Its protein product is CASSSRTSTNTQYF. The chain has TRBV11-2 and TRBJ2-3, with TRBD2 identical over 7 bases. Germline V gives CDR1 SGHAT, CDR2 FQNNGV. Losses at the gene ends were 4 bases for V and 7 bases for J; bases not matched to a gene: 8. The CDR3 length is 14 residues.